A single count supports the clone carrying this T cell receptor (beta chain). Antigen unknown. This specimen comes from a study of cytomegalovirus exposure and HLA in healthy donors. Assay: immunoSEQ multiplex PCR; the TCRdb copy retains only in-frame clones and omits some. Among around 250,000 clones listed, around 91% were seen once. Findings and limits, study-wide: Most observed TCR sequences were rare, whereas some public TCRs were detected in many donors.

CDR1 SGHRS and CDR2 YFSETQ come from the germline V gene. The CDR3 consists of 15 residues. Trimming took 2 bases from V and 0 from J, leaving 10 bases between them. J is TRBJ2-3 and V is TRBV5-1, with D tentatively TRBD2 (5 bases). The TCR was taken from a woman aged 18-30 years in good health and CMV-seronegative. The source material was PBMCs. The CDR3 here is CASSFGGLSTDTQYF. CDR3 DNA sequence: TGCGCCAGCAGCTTCGGCGGGCTAAGCACAGATACGCAGTATTTT. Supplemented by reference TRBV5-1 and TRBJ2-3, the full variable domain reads KAGVTQTPRYLIKTRGQQVTLSCSPISGHRSVSWYQQTPGQGLQFLFEYFSETQRNKGNFPGRFSGRQFSNSRSEMNVSTLELGDSALYLCASSFGGLSTDTQYFGPGTRLTVL.